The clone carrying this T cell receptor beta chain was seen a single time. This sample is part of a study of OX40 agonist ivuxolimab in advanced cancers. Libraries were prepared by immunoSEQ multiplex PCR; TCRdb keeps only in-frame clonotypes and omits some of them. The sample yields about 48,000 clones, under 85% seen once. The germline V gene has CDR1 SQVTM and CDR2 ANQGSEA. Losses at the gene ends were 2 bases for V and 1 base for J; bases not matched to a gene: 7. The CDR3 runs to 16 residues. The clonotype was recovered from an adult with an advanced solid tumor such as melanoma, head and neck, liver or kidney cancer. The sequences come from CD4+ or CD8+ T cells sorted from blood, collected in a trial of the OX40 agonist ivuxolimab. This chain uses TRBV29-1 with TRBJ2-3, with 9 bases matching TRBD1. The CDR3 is CSVESAGQGGTDTQYF. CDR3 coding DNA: TGCAGCGTTGAATCAGCGGGACAGGGTGGCACAGATACGCAGTATTTT.